This TCR beta chain was found in a study of a mutant IDH1 vaccine in newly diagnosed glioma. The time point here: week 23, last vaccination. In the vaccine, a single dose held 300 ug of the mutant IDH1 20-mer peptide, along with topical imiquimod. A remark on this clone: Its cognate antigen is unknown.

Clones were sequenced by immunoSEQ multiplex PCR, and TCRdb holds only the in-frame ones, with some missing. In the table there are under 45,000 clones, under 80% of which are singletons. Looked up from germline, CDR1 is SGHNT and CDR2 is YYREEE (reference sequence). The ends lost 5 bases at V and 2 bases at J; junction bases unmatched: 4. CDR3 length: 15 amino acids. The chain employs TRBV5-4 and TRBJ2-1; 10 nucleotides agree with TRBD2. Sequencing was performed on PBMCs, taken from a glioma patient whose treatment included an IDH1 peptide vaccine. The TCR originated in a man in his fifties with glioma. The CDR3 here is CASRRAGGPYNEQFF. For the CDR3, the DNA is TGTGCCAGCAGGCGAGCGGGGGGGCCCTACAATGAGCAGTTCTTC.